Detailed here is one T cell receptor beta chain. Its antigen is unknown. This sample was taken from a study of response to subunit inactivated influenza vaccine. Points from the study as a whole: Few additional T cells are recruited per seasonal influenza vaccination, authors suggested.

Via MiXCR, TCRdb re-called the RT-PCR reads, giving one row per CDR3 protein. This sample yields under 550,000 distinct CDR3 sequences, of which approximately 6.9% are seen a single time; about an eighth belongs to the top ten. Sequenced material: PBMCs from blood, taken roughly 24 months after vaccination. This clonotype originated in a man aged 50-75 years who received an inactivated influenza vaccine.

The DNA for the CDR3 is TGTGCCAGCAGTGTCTACAGGGGGCGCATTCAGCCCCAGCATTTT. Translated: CASSVYRGRIQPQHF. The chain carries TRBV28 and TRBJ1-5, with 9 bases lining up with TRBD1. J was trimmed by 6 bases and V by 5 bases; bases with no gene match: 8. The CDR3 covers 15 residues. Germline-derived CDR1 and CDR2 are MDHEN and SYDVKM.